This T cell receptor beta chain was identified in a study of blood T cell repertoires in COVID-19. Study overall: Nucleic acid was either cDNA or gDNA, and it came from T cells, B-cell-depleted T cells, or PBMCs.

The V and J ends lost 11 bases and 4 bases, in that order; junction bases with no gene match: 12. The CDR3 length is 15 residues. Germline values: CDR1 SGHDN, CDR2 FVKESK. Using immunoSEQ multiplex PCR, the repertoire was profiled, and TCRdb retains in-frame clones only, with some absent. The repertoire holds over 250,000 clones, about 90% seen once, with under 2.5% in the top ten. The sequence came from a woman aged 60-70 years who had recovered from COVID-19. The sequenced sample was PBMCs or T cells enriched from blood (not recorded which). The rearrangement links TRBV14 to TRBJ2-1; 9 bases are a match to TRBD2. In DNA form, the CDR3 reads TGTGCCGTTAGGTGGCGGGAGGGCCTATACAATGAGCAGTTCTTC. This gives the protein CAVRWREGLYNEQFF.